The TCR beta chain under discussion was sequenced for a study of Ad26.COV2.S vaccination and SARS-CoV-2 variants. Treatment: about 20 received Ad26.COV2.S at low or high dose, single or two shots; five or six received placebo; per-sample allocation not given. Samples analyzed were those drawn on day 63 after the first vaccine or placebo injection. Data came from immunoSEQ multiplex PCR; TCRdb stores just in-frame clones and leaves some out. The sample has roughly 400,000 clones; 92% are singletons. Germline values: CDR1 DFQATT, CDR2 SNEGSKA (reference sequence). This CDR3 has 15 amino acids. Trimming took 3 bases from V and 6 from J; bases not matched to a gene: 8.

The sample consisted of peripheral blood, taken in a trial of Ad26.COV2.S vaccine versus placebo. The receptor was isolated from a person between 18 and 59 years old who received the Ad26.COV2.S COVID-19 vaccine or a placebo. This chain uses TRBV20-1 with TRBJ1-4, with 9 positions matching TRBD1. In DNA form, the CDR3 reads TGCAGTGCTAGTAGGGACAGGGTAAGGGATGAAAAACTGTTTTTT. This translates into CSASRDRVRDEKLFF.